This T cell receptor beta chain was identified in a study of siplizumab effects on memory and regulatory T cells. General study results and limits: The majority of clones, roughly 75-97% of proliferating CD4+ or CD8+ clones, lacked an assignable naive or memory phenotype. Both greater diversity than memory cells and a major contribution to the alloresponse seemed to characterize naive T cells. For mappable alloreactive CD4+ clones, the mean Treg-derived fraction was 68.8% with siplizumab and 25% to 30% in controls.

The length of the CDR3 is 12 residues. Per the germline V gene, CDR1 is SNHLY and CDR2 is FYNNEI. V gave up 9 bases and J gave up 5 bases, with 13 bases separating them. Assays captured 75,000 to 100,000 TCR templates per sample. This table comes from immunoSEQ multiplex PCR, and its TCRdb copy is limited to in-frame clones, with some not included. The sample consists of some 100,000 clones, roughly 94% of them appearing once. This clone was counted a few times. The antigen is not known. The same CDR3 can be traced to other DNA sequences in this sample. The V and J genes are TRBV2 and TRBJ1-2; a possible D gene is TRBD1 (6 bases). The TCR originated in a human donor in good health. Sequenced: Tregs sorted from blood. The DNA of the CDR3 is TGTGCCAGTCGAGGAGGGGGGTATGGCTACACCTTC. Encoded protein: CASRGGGYGYTF.